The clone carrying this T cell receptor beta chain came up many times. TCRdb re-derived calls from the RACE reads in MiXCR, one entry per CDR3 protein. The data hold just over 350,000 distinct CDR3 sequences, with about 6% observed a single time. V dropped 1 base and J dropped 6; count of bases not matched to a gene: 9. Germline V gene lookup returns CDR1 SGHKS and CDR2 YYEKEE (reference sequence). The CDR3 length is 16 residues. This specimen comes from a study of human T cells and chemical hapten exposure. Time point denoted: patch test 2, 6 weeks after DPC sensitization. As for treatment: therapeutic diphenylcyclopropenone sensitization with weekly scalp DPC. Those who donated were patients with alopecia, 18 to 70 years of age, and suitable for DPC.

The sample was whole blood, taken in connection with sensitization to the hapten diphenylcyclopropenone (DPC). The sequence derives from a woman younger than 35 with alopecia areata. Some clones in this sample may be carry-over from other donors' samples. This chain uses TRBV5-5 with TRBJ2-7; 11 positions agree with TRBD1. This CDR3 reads CASSLTRTGGRGEQYF. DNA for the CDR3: TGTGCCAGCAGCTTGACAAGGACAGGGGGCCGCGGCGAGCAGTACTTC.